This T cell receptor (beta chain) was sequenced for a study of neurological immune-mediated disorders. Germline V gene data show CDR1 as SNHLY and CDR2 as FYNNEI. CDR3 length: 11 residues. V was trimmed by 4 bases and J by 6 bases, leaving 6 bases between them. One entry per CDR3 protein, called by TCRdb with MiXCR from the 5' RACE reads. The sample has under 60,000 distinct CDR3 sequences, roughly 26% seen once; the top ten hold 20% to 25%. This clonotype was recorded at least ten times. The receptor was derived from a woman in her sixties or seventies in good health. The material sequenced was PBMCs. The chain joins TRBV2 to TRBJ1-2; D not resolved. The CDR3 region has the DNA TGTGCCAGCAGTGTGGAGGATGGCTACACCTTC. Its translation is CASSVEDGYTF.